The 26 T cell receptor beta chains presented below share a single source sample, sequenced in a study of CD8 T cells in ankylosing spondylitis (dated by TCRdb to the late 2010s). Receptor amplification or capture employed 5' RACE. The reads were generated on an Illumina HiSeq 2500. The raw public reads went through TCRdb reprocessing: fastp at Q25, MiXCR clone calling, in-frame beta chains kept. Each CDR3 protein appears once, grouped with its most common genes and DNA. The sample table lists 300,000 to 400,000 distinct CDR3 sequences, 14% to 15% of them with a count of one. The biggest ten clones account for 1.1% of the sample. Material for sequencing was blood, either unsorted or a sorted T cell fraction (not recorded which). The receptors were gathered from a male donor with ankylosing spondylitis or in good health (not recorded which).

The chain carries TRBV20-1 and TRBJ2-1, with 8 bases fitting TRBD2. Per germline, CDR1 DFQATT and CDR2 SNEGSKA (reference sequence). The length of the CDR3 is 14 residues. The V and J ends lost 7 bases and 4 bases, in that order; junction bases with no gene match: 9. The CDR3 reads CSVREAGDYNEQFF. CDR3 in DNA: TGCAGTGTTCGAGAAGCGGGGGATTACAATGAGCAGTTCTTC.

This clonotype was picked up a small number of times. The chain joins TRBV6-5 to TRBJ1-1, with D uncertain. This CDR3 contains 12 residues. Per the germline V gene, CDR1 is MNHEY and CDR2 is SVGAGI. V was cut by 4 bases and J by 6 bases, with 9 bases left in between. This CDR3 is CASSSVAAEAFF. The CDR3 DNA reads TGTGCCAGCAGTTCCGTCGCGGCTGAAGCTTTCTTT.

This clonotype was picked up a small number of times. The chain carries TRBV3-1 and TRBJ2-7, with TRBD2 matching over 9 bases. The germline gives CDR1 LGHDT, CDR2 YNNKEL (reference sequence). CDR3 length equals 14 residues. Trimming took 8 bases from V and 7 from J; bases not matched to a gene: 12. This chain's CDR3 is CASGGAGGLSEQYF. The CDR3 nucleotides read TGTGCCAGCGGGGGAGCGGGGGGCCTTTCGGAGCAGTACTTC.

This clonotype appeared a few times. The rearrangement uses TRBV2 and TRBJ1-6; the D gene is possibly TRBD1 (5 bases). The V gene lost 2 bases and the J gene lost 6 bases, with 14 bases spanning the gap. Per germline, CDR1 SNHLY and CDR2 FYNNEI. The length of the CDR3 is 16 residues. CDR3 region: CASSESGGTVNSPLHF. The CDR3 region has the DNA TGTGCCAGCAGTGAATCGGGGGGAACGGTTAATTCACCCCTCCACTTT.

The J gene is TRBJ1-1, the V gene TRBV12-3 or TRBV12-4; no reliable D call. V was pared by 6 bases and J by 4 bases, with 15 bases between. The CDR3 runs to 14 residues. In nucleotides, the CDR3 is TGTGCCAGCAGGCCCGCGGGGATAAGCACTGAAGCTTTCTTT. It codes for CASRPAGISTEAFF.

This clonotype was counted between two and nine times. The V and J genes are TRBV10-3 and TRBJ1-1; 8 bases are shared with TRBD1. The V gene end was trimmed by 4 bases and the J gene end by 1 base; junction bases not matched to a gene: 11. The CDR3 has 17 residues. Germline CDR1 is ENHRY and CDR2 is SYGVKD. The CDR3 sequence: CAISGTGKVGTNTEAFF. CDR3 bases: TGTGCCATCAGTGGGACAGGGAAAGTCGGCACGAACACTGAAGCTTTCTTT.

This clonotype was counted between two and nine times. The chain employs TRBV12-3 or TRBV12-4 and TRBJ1-4, with 8 bases lining up with TRBD1. CDR3 length: 15 amino acids. With V trimmed by 5 bases and J by 4 bases, 6 bases remained unmatched. The CDR3: CASSPGTGLNEKLFF. The CDR3 DNA follows: TGTGCCAGCAGTCCCGGGACAGGACTTAATGAAAAACTGTTTTTT.

The table lists this clonotype with many counts. The rearrangement uses TRBV24-1 and TRBJ1-5; unclear D gene. The CDR3 has 17 amino acids. Trimming removed 9 bases from V and 0 bases from J, with 20 bases in between. CDR1 and CDR2 from the germline V gene are KGHDR and SFDVKD. The CDR3 region is CATPPATGTRSNQPQHF. The CDR3 region has the DNA TGTGCCACCCCCCCGGCCACCGGAACCCGTAGCAATCAGCCCCAGCATTTT.

The V gene is TRBV6-1, the J gene TRBJ2-7; TRBD1 matches at 12 bases. Germline values: CDR1 MNHNS, CDR2 SASEGT. There are 14 residues in the CDR3. The V gene end was trimmed by 7 bases and the J gene end by 3 bases; junction bases not matched to a gene: 4. The CDR3 loop is CASNRDRGLYEQYF. CDR3 in DNA: TGTGCCAGCAATAGGGACAGGGGGCTCTACGAGCAGTACTTC.

The chain carries TRBV11-3 and TRBJ2-5; D is ambiguous. V was cut by 3 bases and J by 8 bases, with 16 bases left in between. Germline V lookup: CDR1 SGHNT, CDR2 YENEEA. CDR3 length: 14 amino acids. CDR3 nucleotides: TGTGCCAGCAGCTTGGGGTTTCGGGTGGAAACCCAGTACTTC. Translating it yields CASSLGFRVETQYF.

The table lists this clonotype with a few counts. This chain connects TRBV18 to TRBJ1-5; D is perhaps TRBD1 (6 bases). The germline V gene has CDR1 KGHSH and CDR2 LQKENI. Trimming took off 2 bases at V and 6 bases at J, with 17 bases between the two ends. The CDR3 extends over 16 amino acids. Here the CDR3 reads CASSPGVNRQAQPQHF. CDR3 nucleotides: TGTGCCAGCTCACCAGGAGTAAACCGACAGGCTCAGCCCCAGCATTTT. Full variable domain (outside the CDR3, taken from reference TRBV18 and TRBJ1-5): NAGVMQNPRHLVRRRGQEARLRCSPMKGHSHVYWYRQLPEEGLKFMVYLQKENIIDESGMPKERFSAEFPKEGPSILRIQQVVRGDSAAYFCASSPGVNRQAQPQHFGDGTRLSIL.

This clonotype came up a few times. V is TRBV5-1 and J is TRBJ2-1; D not certain. The CDR3 loop spans 14 amino acids. Germline V gives CDR1 SGHRS, CDR2 YFSETQ. Deletions cut 1 base from V and 0 bases from J, with 5 bases between. CDR3 sequence reads: CASSLSYSYNEQFF. The CDR3 region has the DNA TGCGCCAGCAGCTTGTCCTACTCCTACAATGAGCAGTTCTTC.

The chain couples TRBV27 to TRBJ1-5, with 7 bases identical to TRBD1. The CDR3 runs to 17 residues. V shed 6 bases, J shed 0 bases, and the junction held 11 bases outside the gene matches. Germline CDR1 reads MNHEY; CDR2 reads SMNVEV (reference sequence). The CDR3 here is CASSSRPTGNSNQPQHF. Written as DNA, the CDR3 is TGTGCCAGCAGCTCTCGGCCGACAGGGAATAGCAATCAGCCCCAGCATTTT.

This clonotype was counted only a few times. The chain carries TRBV3-1 and TRBJ2-2, with TRBD1 matching over 7 bases. Germline loops: CDR1 LGHDT, CDR2 YNNKEL (reference sequence). CDR3 length: 15 residues. After removal of 5 bases from V and 5 bases from J, the junction contained 8 bases not matched to a gene. CDR3 amino acids: CASSSSTGRTGELFF. The CDR3 coding sequence is TGTGCCAGCAGCTCCTCGACAGGGAGAACCGGGGAGCTGTTTTTT.

The rearrangement links TRBV7-2 to TRBJ2-2; TRBD2 aligns across 11 bases. The CDR3 is 17 residues long. The V gene end was trimmed by 0 bases and the J gene end by 0 bases; junction bases not matched to a gene: 0. In germline, CDR1 is SGHTA, CDR2 FQGNSA. CDR3 sequence: CASSLASGGANTGELFF. For the CDR3, the DNA is TGTGCCAGCAGCTTAGCTAGCGGGGGGGCGAACACCGGGGAGCTGTTTTTT.

The chain recombines TRBV9 with TRBJ2-7; D possibly matches TRBD1 or TRBD2 (5 bases each). Trimming shortened V by 4 bases and J by 5 bases, and 16 bases separated the two germline ends. There are 14 residues in the CDR3. Germline-derived CDR1 and CDR2 are SGDLS and YYNGEE. Here the CDR3 reads CASSPPLRGHEQYF. CDR3 nucleotide sequence: TGTGCCAGCAGCCCCCCCCTTCGGGGCCACGAGCAGTACTTC.

The rearrangement joins TRBV6-1 to TRBJ2-3; 9 bases map to TRBD1. V dropped 7 bases and J dropped 3; count of bases not matched to a gene: 11. Germline values: CDR1 MNHNS, CDR2 SASEGT. This CDR3 spans 16 amino acids. Here the CDR3 reads CASKPGQGSATDTQYF. CDR3 bases: TGTGCCAGCAAGCCGGGACAGGGAAGCGCTACAGATACGCAGTATTTT.

In this sample, this clonotype turned up a few times. The junction differs from germline at one of its ends, possibly a read error. The genes are TRBV7-2 and TRBJ2-1, with a possible D match to TRBD1 (5 bases). This CDR3 has 15 amino acids. CDR1 is SGHTA and CDR2 is FQGNSA in the germline V gene. In nucleotides, the CDR3 is TGTGCCAGCAGCTTAGGGGCAGGGTTCCACAATGAGCAGCTCTTC. It yields the protein CASSLGAGFHNEQLF.

The chain is built from TRBV15 and TRBJ1-5; D is perhaps TRBD1 (5 bases). CDR1 LNHNV and CDR2 YYDKDF come from the germline V gene (reference sequence). The CDR3 spans 13 residues. The germline V and J ends were trimmed by 8 bases and 4 bases, with 12 bases remaining between them. The CDR3 is CATGDGANQPQHF. The CDR3 DNA is TGTGCCACCGGCGACGGGGCGAATCAGCCCCAGCATTTT.

In its sample, this clonotype was seen once. V and J are TRBV3-1 and TRBJ1-2; 7 positions agree with TRBD1. The junction had 1 base not matched to a gene; V was cut back by 1 base and J by 2 bases. This CDR3 is built from 14 residues. Germline V lookup: CDR1 LGHDT, CDR2 YNNKEL (reference sequence). The chain's CDR3 is CASSQAGQNYGYTF. CDR3 sequence (DNA): TGTGCCAGCAGCCAAGCGGGACAGAACTATGGCTACACCTTC.

A few counts support this clonotype. The DNA of the CDR3 is TGCGCCAGCAGCTGGACGGCTAGCTCCTACGAGCAGTACTTC. This sequence encodes CASSWTASSYEQYF. V usage is TRBV5-1 and J usage is TRBJ2-7; D ambiguous. The CDR3 extends over 14 amino acids. Trimming stripped 3 bases from V and 0 bases from J, with 10 bases between. Germline CDR1 is SGHRS and CDR2 is YFSETQ.

The table lists this clonotype with a few counts. The chain joins TRBV7-2 to TRBJ1-1; no firm D call. The CDR3 is 14 amino acids. V lost 3 bases and J lost 1, with 9 bases in between. Germline-derived CDR1 and CDR2 are SGHTA and FQGNSA. For the CDR3, the DNA is TGTGCCAGCAGCTTTCGACAAGAGAACACTGAAGCTTTCTTT. Its translation is CASSFRQENTEAFF. Supplemented by reference TRBV7-2 and TRBJ1-1, the full variable domain reads GAGVSQSPSNKVTEKGKDVELRCDPISGHTALYWYRQSLGQGLEFLIYFQGNSAPDKSGLPSDRFSAERTGGSVSTLTIQRTQQEDSAVYLCASSFRQENTEAFFGQGTRLTVV.

This clonotype appeared a few times. This chain links TRBV10-1 with TRBJ1-1; 8 positions match TRBD1. The CDR3 totals 15 residues. V lost 6 bases to trimming and J lost 4 bases; unmatched junction nucleotides: 10. CDR1 is WNHNN, CDR2 SYGVQD, per germline (reference sequence). The CDR3 DNA reads TGCGCCAGCAGCGATGACAGGGGTCCTCGCACTGAAGCTTTCTTT. This translates into CASSDDRGPRTEAFF.

V is TRBV25-1 and J is TRBJ2-7, with TRBD2 identical over 12 bases. The CDR3 runs to 15 residues. V lost 2 bases to trimming and J lost 6 bases; unmatched junction nucleotides: 5. CDR1 MGHDK and CDR2 SYGVNS come from the germline V gene. CDR3 coding DNA: TGTGCCAGCAGTGAACCCGGGACTAGCGGGTTCGAGCAGTACTTC. This gives the protein CASSEPGTSGFEQYF.

In this sample, this clonotype turned up a few times. The chain has TRBV7-2 and TRBJ1-1; D gene unclear. Per the germline V gene, CDR1 is SGHTA and CDR2 is FQGNSA. The V gene lost 4 bases and the J gene lost 11 bases, with 17 bases spanning the gap. There are 13 residues in the CDR3. CDR3 sequence: CASSSEAHLVAFF. The CDR3 nucleotides are TGTGCCAGCAGCTCCGAGGCGCATCTTGTTGCTTTCTTT.

This clonotype appeared a few times. The chain links TRBV20-1 to TRBJ1-5; D ambiguous. V lost 7 bases, J lost 7 bases, and 17 bases lay in between. The CDR3 totals 13 residues. From germline, CDR1 is DFQATT and CDR2 SNEGSKA (reference sequence). CDR3 bases: TGCAGTGTTAATGGAGGGAGGGAGCAGCCCCAGCATTTT. It translates to CSVNGGREQPQHF.